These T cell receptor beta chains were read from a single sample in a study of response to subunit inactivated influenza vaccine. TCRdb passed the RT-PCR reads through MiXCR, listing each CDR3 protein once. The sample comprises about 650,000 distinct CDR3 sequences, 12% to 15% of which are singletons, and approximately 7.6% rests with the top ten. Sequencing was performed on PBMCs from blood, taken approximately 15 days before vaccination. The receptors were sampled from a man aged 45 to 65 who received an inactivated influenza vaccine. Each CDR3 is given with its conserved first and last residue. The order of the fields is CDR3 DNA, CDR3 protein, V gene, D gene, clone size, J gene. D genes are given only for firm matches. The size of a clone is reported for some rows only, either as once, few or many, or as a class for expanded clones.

TGCGCCAGCAGCCCGGACAGGGGAACAGATACGCAGTATTTT,CASSPDRGTDTQYF,TRBV5-1,TRBD1,many,TRBJ2-3
TGTGCCAGCAGCCCCCGAGTTATTACAGGGCGCGCCTACGAGCAGTACTTC,CASSPRVITGRAYEQYF,TRBV7-2,.,few,TRBJ2-7
TGCAGCAGACTTAGGGAGCCCCAGCATTTT,CSRLREPQHF,TRBV29-1,.,many,TRBJ1-5
TGCAGTGCTAGAGATCGCTACAGGGGTGGTGAAAAACTGTTTTTT,CSARDRYRGGEKLFF,TRBV20-1,TRBD1,.,TRBJ1-4
TGCAGTGCAAAGACAGGGGGCAACTACAATGAGCAGTTCTTC,CSAKTGGNYNEQFF,TRBV20-1,TRBD1,few,TRBJ2-1
TGTGCCAGTAGTAGGGCCCGAGTCGCAGATACGCAGTATTTT,CASSRARVADTQYF,TRBV19,.,.,TRBJ2-3
TGTGCCAGCAAGCAGGGGAATGAGCAGTTCTTC,CASKQGNEQFF,TRBV6-5,.,once,TRBJ2-1
TGCAGCGTTGAAGATCCGGGGGCTCGGGAGACCCAGTACTTC,CSVEDPGARETQYF,TRBV29-1,.,.,TRBJ2-5
TGTGCCAGCAGTTTACTAAGGGCCAAAAACATTCAGTACTTC,CASSLLRAKNIQYF,TRBV12-3/TRBV12-4,.,many,TRBJ2-4
TGCGCCAGCAGCCAAGATGCGGGGGGAGGACACTTCGAGCAGTACTTC,CASSQDAGGGHFEQYF,TRBV4-3,TRBD2,.,TRBJ2-7
TGTGCCAGCAGCCCCCGGGGTAGCGGCCCTCTCGAGCAGTACTTC,CASSPRGSGPLEQYF,TRBV13,.,.,TRBJ2-7
TGTGCCAGCTCCCCCGGGGGGAGAGGGCAAGAGACCCAGTACTTC,CASSPGGRGQETQYF,TRBV27,TRBD2,.,TRBJ2-5
TGTGCCAGCAGCAAGGGACCACCCACCGGGGAGCTGTTTTTT,CASSKGPPTGELFF,TRBV11-2,.,.,TRBJ2-2
TGCGCCAGCAGCTTGGAGGCGTCCATGAACACTGAAGCTTTCTTT,CASSLEASMNTEAFF,TRBV5-1,.,many,TRBJ1-1
TGTGCCAGCAGCCCCCGGAGCCATAGCTCCTACAATGAGCAGTTCTTC,CASSPRSHSSYNEQFF,TRBV28,.,few,TRBJ2-1
TGTGCAGCAGCAGGGTATTCTTCACCCCTCCACTTT,CAAAGYSSPLHF,TRBV28,.,.,TRBJ1-6
TGTGCCAGCATCGGGGGGGCGGAGGGCTATGGCTACACCTTC,CASIGGAEGYGYTF,TRBV12-3/TRBV12-4,.,many,TRBJ1-2
TGTGCCAGCAGCTTAGTGGAAGAAAGGAACACTGAAGCTTTCTTT,CASSLVEERNTEAFF,TRBV7-8,.,many,TRBJ1-1
TGTGCCAGCTCACCACCGCGGGGCAGGCTGAGCTCCTACAATGAGCAGTTCTTC,CASSPPRGRLSSYNEQFF,TRBV18,.,few,TRBJ2-1
TGCAGTGCTACCCGGGGGAATGAGCAGTTCTTC,CSATRGNEQFF,TRBV20-1,.,.,TRBJ2-1
TGCGCCAGCAGCCAAGTGGGGGGACAGGGGGCAAAAGGTGGTCCCAAAAACATTCAGTACTTC,CASSQVGGQGAKGGPKNIQYF,TRBV4-1,TRBD1,few,TRBJ2-4
TGCGCCAGCAGCAACCTAGCGGGGGGCCCACGGGTGGAGCAGTTCTTC,CASSNLAGGPRVEQFF,TRBV4-1,TRBD2,.,TRBJ2-1
TGCAGTGCAAACTCGGCCAAGGGAACGCAGTATTTT,CSANSAKGTQYF,TRBV20-1,.,many,TRBJ2-3
TGCAGCGTCCACACAGGGGAGGGTGTGACCCAGTACTTC,CSVHTGEGVTQYF,TRBV29-1,.,many,TRBJ2-5
TGCAGTGCTCCTCCCCGGCCCAGAGTAGAGACCCAGTACTTC,CSAPPRPRVETQYF,TRBV20-1,.,.,TRBJ2-5
TGTGCCAGCAGTTTATCCGGACTCACTTACGAGCAGTACTTC,CASSLSGLTYEQYF,TRBV12-3/TRBV12-4,.,few,TRBJ2-7
TGTGCCAGCAGACAGGGGAGCAATCAGCCCCAGCATTTT,CASRQGSNQPQHF,TRBV12-3/TRBV12-4,TRBD1,many,TRBJ1-5
TGTGCCAGCAGTTCCCCTCGGACACCGGAGTACTTC,CASSSPRTPEYF,TRBV6-2/TRBV6-3,.,few,TRBJ2-5
TGCAGCGTTGGGGCGGGTTTTGACGAGCAGTACTTC,CSVGAGFDEQYF,TRBV29-1,.,.,TRBJ2-7